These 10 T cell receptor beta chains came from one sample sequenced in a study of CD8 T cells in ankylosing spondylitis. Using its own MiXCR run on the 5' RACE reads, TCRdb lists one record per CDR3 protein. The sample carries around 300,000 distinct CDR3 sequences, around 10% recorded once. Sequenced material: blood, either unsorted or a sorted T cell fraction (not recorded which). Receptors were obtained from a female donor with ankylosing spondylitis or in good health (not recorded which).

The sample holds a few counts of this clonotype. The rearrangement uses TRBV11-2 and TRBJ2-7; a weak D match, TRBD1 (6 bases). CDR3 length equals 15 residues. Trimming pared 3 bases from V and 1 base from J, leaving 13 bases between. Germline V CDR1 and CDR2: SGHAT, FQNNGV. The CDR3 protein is CASSLEQGLSYEQYF. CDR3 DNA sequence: TGTGCCAGCAGCTTGGAACAGGGCCTTTCCTACGAGCAGTACTTC.

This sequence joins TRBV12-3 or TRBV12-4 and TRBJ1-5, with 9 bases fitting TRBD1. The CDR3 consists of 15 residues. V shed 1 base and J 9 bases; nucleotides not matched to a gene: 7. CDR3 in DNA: TGTGCCAGCAGTTTAGATGGGACAGGGTTATTGCCCCAGCATTTT. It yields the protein CASSLDGTGLLPQHF.

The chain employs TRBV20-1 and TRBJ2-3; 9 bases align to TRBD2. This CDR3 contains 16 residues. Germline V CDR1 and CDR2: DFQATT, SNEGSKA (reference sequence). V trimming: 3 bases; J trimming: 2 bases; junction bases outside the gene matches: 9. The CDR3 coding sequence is TGCAGTGCTAGTCGGGGGCTAGCGGGGTACACAGATACGCAGTATTTT. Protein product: CSASRGLAGYTDTQYF.

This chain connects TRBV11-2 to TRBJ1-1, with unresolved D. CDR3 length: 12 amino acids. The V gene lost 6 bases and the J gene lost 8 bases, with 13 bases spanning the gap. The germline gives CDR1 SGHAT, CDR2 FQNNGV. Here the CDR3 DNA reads TGTGCCAGCAGTCCAACCCCACAGGAAGCTTTCTTT. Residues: CASSPTPQEAFF.

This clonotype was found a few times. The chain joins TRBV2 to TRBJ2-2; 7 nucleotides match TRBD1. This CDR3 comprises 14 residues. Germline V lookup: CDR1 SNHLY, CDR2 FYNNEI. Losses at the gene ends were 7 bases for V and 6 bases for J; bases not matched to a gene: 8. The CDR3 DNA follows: TGTGCCAGCACCGGGACAGCTATTCCCGGGGAGCTGTTTTTT. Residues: CASTGTAIPGELFF.

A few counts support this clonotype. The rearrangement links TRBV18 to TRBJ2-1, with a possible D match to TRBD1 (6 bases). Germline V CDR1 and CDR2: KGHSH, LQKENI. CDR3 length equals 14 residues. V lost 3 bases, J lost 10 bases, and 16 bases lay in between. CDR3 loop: CASSPLSQGREQFF. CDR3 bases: TGTGCCAGCTCACCCCTCTCACAGGGCCGAGAGCAGTTCTTC.

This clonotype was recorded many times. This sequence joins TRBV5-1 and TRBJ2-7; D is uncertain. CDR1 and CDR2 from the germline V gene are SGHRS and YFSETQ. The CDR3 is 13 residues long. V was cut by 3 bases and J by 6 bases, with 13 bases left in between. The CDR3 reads CASSSLQLGEQYF. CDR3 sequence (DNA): TGCGCCAGCAGCTCACTTCAATTAGGCGAGCAGTACTTC.

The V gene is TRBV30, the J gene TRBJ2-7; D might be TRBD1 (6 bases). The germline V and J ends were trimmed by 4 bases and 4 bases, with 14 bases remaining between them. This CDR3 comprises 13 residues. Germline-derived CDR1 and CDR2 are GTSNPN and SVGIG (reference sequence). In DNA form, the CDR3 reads TGTGCCTGGACGAACAGGGATTCGTACGAGCAGTACTTC. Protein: CAWTNRDSYEQYF.

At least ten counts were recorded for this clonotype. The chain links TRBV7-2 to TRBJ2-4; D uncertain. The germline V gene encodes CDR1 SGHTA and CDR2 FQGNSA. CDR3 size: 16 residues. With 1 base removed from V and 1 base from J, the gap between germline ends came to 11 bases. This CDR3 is CASSLEDLGAKNIQYF. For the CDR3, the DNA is TGTGCCAGCAGCTTAGAAGATCTTGGGGCCAAAAACATTCAGTACTTC. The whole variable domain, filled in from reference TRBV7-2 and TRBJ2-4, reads GAGVSQSPSNKVTEKGKDVELRCDPISGHTALYWYRQSLGQGLEFLIYFQGNSAPDKSGLPSDRFSAERTGGSVSTLTIQRTQQEDSAVYLCASSLEDLGAKNIQYFGAGTRLSVL.

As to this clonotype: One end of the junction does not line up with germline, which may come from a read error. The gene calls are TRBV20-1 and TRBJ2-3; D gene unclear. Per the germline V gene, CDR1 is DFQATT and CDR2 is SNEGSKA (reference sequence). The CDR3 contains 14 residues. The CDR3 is CSARDNVWLDTQYF. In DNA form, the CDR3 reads TGCAGTGCTAGAGATAACGTGTGGTTAGATACGCAGTATTTC.